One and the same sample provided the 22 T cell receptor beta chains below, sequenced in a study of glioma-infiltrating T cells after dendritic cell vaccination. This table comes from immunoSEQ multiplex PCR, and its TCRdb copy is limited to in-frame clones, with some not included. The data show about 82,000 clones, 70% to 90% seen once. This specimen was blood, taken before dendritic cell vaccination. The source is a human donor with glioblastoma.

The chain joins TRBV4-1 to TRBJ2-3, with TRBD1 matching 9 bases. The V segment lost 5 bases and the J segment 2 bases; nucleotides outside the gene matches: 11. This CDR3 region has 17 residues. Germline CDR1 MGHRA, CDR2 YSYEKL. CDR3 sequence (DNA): TGCGCCAGCAGCGTCCCCCGGACAGGGGCCATCACAGATACGCAGTATTTT. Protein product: CASSVPRTGAITDTQYF.

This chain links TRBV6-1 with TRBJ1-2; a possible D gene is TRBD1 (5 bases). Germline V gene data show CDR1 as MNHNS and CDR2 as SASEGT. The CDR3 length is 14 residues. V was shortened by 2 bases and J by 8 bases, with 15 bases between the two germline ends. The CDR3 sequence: CASSEPGGVGGYTF. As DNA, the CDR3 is TGTGCCAGCAGTGAACCGGGGGGGGTGGGCGGCTACACCTTC.

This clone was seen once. DNA of the CDR3: TGCGCCAGCAGAGGCCCGGGGGTGGGAGTAGGTGAGCAGTTCTTC. This codes for CASRGPGVGVGEQFF. This sequence joins TRBV5-1 and TRBJ2-1; D might be TRBD2 (6 bases). CDR1 is SGHRS and CDR2 is YFSETQ in the germline V gene. This CDR3 contains 15 residues. Trimming cost V 5 bases and J 9 bases, with 21 bases left between them.

The CDR3 here is CASSPSTGYMGGYTF. The CDR3 DNA reads as TGCGCCAGCAGCCCTTCGACAGGGTACATGGGTGGCTACACCTTC. The chain has TRBV4-1 and TRBJ1-2; 7 nucleotides agree with TRBD1. The CDR3 covers 15 residues. CDR1 is MGHRA and CDR2 is YSYEKL in the germline V gene. J gave up 7 bases and V 4 bases, and 12 bases lay outside the gene matches.

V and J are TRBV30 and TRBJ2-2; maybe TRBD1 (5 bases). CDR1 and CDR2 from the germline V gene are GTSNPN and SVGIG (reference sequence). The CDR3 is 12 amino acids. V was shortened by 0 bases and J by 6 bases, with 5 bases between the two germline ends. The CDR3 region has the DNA TGTGCCTGGAGTGTAGGGGCCGGGGAGCTGTTTTTT. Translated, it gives CAWSVGAGELFF. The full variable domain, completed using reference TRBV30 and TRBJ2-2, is SQTIHQWPATLVQPVGSPLSLECTVEGTSNPNLYWYRQAAGRGLQLLFYSVGIGQISSEVPQNLSASRPQDRQFILSSKKLLLSDSGFYLCAWSVGAGELFFGEGSRLTVL.

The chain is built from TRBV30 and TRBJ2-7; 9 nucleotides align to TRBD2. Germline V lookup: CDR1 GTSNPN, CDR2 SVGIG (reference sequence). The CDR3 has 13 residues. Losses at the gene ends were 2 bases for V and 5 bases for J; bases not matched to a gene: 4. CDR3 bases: TGTGCCTGGAGTCCGGGACTAGCCAACGAGCAGTACTTC. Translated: CAWSPGLANEQYF.

CDR3: CASSEFRGETQYF. CDR3 bases: TGTGCCAGCAGTGAATTCAGGGGAGAGACCCAGTACTTC. The gene calls are TRBV2 and TRBJ2-5, with D maybe TRBD1 (6 bases). V shed 2 bases and J shed 4 bases, with 8 bases lying between them. Germline loops: CDR1 SNHLY, CDR2 FYNNEI. CDR3 size: 13 residues.

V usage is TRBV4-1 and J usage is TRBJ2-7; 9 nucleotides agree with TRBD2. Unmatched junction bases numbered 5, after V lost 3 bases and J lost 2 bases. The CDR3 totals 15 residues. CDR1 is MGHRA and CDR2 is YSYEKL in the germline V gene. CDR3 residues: CASSHGLAGTYEQYF. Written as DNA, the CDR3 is TGCGCCAGCAGCCATGGGCTAGCGGGAACCTACGAGCAGTACTTC.

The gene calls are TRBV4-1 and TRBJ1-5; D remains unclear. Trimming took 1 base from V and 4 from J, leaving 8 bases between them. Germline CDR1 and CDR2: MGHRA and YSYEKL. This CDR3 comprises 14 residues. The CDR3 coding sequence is TGCGCCAGCAGCCAAGTCTCCGGGAATCAGCCCCAGCATTTT. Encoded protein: CASSQVSGNQPQHF.

DNA of the CDR3: TGTGCCTGGAGTGTAGCCCTAGCGGGAGTGGAGACCCAGTACTTC. Translation gives CAWSVALAGVETQYF. This chain links TRBV30 with TRBJ2-5; TRBD2 agrees at 10 bases. Germline V gene lookup returns CDR1 GTSNPN and CDR2 SVGIG (reference sequence). This CDR3 spans 15 amino acids. V gave up 0 bases and J gave up 5 bases; unmatched junction bases: 6.

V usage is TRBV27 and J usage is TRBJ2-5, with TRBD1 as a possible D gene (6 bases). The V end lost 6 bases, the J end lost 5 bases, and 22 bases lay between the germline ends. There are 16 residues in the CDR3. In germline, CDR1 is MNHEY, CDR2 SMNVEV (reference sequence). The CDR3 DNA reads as TGTGCCAGCAGGGCTGGGGGCGCAGGGCAGTGGGAGACCCAGTACTTC. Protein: CASRAGGAGQWETQYF.

CDR3 nucleotide sequence: TGTGCCAGTAGCCAAGGGGGGGGAGTTAATGAGCAGTTCTTC. It encodes CASSQGGGVNEQFF. The chain combines TRBV19 with TRBJ2-1; perhaps TRBD2 as D (7 bases). Germline CDR1 LNHDA, CDR2 SQIVND (reference sequence). The CDR3 loop spans 14 amino acids. V was cut by 6 bases and J by 7 bases, with 16 bases left in between.

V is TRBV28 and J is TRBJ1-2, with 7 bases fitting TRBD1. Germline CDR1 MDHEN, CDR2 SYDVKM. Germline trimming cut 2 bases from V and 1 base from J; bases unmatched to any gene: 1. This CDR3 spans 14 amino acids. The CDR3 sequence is CASSLNRGNYGYTF. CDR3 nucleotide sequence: TGTGCCAGCAGTTTAAACAGGGGTAACTATGGCTACACCTTC.

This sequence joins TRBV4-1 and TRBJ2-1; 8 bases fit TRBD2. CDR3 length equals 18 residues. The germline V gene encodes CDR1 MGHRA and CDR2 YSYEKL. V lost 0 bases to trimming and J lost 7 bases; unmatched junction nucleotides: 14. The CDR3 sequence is CASSQDRPTGGRRNEQFF. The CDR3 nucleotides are TGCGCCAGCAGCCAAGATCGGCCCACTGGCGGGAGGAGGAATGAGCAGTTCTTC.

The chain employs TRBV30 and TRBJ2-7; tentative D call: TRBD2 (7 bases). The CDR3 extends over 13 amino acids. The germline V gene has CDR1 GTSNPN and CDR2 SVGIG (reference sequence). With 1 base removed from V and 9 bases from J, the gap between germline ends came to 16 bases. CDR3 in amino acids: CAWSGQGRGGQYF. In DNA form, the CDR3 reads TGTGCCTGGAGTGGTCAGGGAAGGGGGGGGCAGTACTTC.

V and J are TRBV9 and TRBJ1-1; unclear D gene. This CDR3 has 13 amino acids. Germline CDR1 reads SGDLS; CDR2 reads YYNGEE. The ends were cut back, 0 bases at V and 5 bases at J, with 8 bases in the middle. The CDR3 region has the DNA TGTGCCAGCAGCGTAGCGGTAGAAACTGAAGCTTTCTTT. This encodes CASSVAVETEAFF.

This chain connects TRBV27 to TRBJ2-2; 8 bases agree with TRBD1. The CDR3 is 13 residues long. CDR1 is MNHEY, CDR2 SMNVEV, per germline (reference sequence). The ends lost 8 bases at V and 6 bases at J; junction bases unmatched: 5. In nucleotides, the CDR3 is TGTGCCAGCGGCTTCAGGGGGCCCGGGGAGCTGTTTTTT. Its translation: CASGFRGPGELFF.

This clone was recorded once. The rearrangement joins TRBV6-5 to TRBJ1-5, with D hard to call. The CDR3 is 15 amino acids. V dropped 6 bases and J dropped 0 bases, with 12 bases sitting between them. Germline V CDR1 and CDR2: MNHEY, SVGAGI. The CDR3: CASSRGRGSNQPQHF. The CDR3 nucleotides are TGTGCCAGCAGCAGAGGTCGGGGTAGCAATCAGCCCCAGCATTTT.

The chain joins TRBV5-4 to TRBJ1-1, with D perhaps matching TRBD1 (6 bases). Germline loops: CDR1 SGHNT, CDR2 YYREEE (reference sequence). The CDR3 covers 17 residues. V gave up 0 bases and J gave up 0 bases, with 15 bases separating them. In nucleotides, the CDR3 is TGTGCCAGCAGCTTGGCCGGGGGGGCCGGGATGAACACTGAAGCTTTCTTT. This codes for CASSLAGGAGMNTEAFF.

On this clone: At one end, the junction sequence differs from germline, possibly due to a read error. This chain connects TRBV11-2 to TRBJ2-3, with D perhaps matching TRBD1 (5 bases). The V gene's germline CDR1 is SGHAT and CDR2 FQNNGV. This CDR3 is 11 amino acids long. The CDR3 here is CASSLGADMDF. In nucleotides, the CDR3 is TGTGCCAGCAGCTTAGGCGCGGACATGGATTTT.

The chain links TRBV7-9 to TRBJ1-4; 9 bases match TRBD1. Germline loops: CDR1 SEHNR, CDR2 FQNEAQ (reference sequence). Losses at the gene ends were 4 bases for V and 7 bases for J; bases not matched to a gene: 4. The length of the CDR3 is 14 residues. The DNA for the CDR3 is TGTGCCAGCAGCTCCAGGACAGGGGTTGAAAAACTGTTTTTT. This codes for CASSSRTGVEKLFF.

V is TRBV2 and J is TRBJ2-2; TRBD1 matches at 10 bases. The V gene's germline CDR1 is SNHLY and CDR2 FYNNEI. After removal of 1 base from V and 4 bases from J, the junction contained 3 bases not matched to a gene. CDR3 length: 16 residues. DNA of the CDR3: TGTGCCAGCAGTGAAGACGGGACAGGGGTCACCGGGGAGCTGTTTTTT. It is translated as CASSEDGTGVTGELFF.